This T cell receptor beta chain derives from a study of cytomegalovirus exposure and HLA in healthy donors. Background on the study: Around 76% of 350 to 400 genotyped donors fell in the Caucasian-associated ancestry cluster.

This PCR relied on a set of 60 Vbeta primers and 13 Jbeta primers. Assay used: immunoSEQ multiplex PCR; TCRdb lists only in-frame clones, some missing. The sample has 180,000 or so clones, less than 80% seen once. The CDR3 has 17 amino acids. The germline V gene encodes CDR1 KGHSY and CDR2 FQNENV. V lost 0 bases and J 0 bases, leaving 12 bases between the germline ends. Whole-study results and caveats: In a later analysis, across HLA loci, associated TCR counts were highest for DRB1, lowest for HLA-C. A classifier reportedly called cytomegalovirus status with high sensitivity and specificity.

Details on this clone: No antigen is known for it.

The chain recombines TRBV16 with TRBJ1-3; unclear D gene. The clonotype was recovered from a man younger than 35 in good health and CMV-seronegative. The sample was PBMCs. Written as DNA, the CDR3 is TGTGCCAGCAGCCAATCGGGCACGGTCAACTCTGGAAACACCATATATTTT. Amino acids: CASSQSGTVNSGNTIYF.